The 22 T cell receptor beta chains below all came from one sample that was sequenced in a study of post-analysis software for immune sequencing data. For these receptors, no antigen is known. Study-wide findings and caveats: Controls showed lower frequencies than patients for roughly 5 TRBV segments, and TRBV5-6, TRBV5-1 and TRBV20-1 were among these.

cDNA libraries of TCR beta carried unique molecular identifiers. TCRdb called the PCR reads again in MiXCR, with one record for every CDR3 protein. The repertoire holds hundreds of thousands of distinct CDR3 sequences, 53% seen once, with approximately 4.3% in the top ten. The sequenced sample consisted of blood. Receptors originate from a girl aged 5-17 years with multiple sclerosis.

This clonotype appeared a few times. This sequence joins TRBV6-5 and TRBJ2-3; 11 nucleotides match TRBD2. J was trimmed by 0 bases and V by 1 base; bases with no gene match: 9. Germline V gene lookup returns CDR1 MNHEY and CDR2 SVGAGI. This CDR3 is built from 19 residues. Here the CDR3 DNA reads TGTGCCAGCAGTTACTTTGGGACTAGCGGTCCTCCTAGCACAGATACGCAGTATTTT. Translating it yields CASSYFGTSGPPSTDTQYF.

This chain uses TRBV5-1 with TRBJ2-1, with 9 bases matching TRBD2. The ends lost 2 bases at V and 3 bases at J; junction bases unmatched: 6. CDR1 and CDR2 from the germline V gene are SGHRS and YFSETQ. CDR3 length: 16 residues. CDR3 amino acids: CASSFGGLALYNEQFF. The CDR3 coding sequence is TGCGCCAGCAGCTTTGGAGGACTAGCGCTCTACAATGAGCAGTTCTTC.

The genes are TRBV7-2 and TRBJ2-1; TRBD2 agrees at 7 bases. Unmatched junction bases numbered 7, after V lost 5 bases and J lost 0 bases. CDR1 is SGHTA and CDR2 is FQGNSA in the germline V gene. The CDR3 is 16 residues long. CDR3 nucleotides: TGTGCCAGCAGCCTTGGACTAGATCTCTCCTACAATGAGCAGTTCTTC. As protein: CASSLGLDLSYNEQFF.

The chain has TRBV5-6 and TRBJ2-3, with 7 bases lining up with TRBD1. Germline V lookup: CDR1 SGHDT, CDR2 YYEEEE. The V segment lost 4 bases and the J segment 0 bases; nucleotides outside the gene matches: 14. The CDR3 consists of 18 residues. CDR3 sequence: CASSAGVGRQGSTDTQYF. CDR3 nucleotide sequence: TGTGCCAGCAGCGCTGGAGTAGGTCGACAGGGTAGCACAGATACGCAGTATTTT.

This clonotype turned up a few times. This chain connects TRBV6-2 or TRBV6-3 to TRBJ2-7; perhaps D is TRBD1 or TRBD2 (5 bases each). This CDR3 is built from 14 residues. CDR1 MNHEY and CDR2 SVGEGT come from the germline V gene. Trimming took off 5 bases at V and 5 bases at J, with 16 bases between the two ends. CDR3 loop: CASSPGTDLHEQYF. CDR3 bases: TGTGCCAGCAGTCCCGGGACGGACCTTCACGAGCAGTACTTC.

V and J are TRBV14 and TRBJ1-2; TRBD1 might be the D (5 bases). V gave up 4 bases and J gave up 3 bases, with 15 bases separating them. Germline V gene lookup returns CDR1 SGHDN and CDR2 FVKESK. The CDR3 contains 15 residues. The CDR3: CASSPLRGPDYGYTF. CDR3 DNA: TGTGCCAGCAGCCCGTTGAGGGGACCGGACTATGGCTACACCTTC.

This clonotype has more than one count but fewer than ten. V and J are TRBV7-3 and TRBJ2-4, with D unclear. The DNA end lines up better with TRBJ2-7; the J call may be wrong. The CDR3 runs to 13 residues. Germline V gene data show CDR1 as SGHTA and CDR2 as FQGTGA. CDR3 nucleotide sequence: TGTGCCAGCAGCCCCCATCGATCCGACGAGCAGTACTTC. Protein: CASSPHRSDEQYF.

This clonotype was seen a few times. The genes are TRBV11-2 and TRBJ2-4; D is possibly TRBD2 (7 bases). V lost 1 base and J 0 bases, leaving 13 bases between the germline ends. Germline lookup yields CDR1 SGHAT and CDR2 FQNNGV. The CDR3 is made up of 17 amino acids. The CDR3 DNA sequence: TGTGCCAGCAGCTTAGTACGCGGGGGCCTAGCCAAAAACATTCAGTACTTC. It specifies CASSLVRGGLAKNIQYF.

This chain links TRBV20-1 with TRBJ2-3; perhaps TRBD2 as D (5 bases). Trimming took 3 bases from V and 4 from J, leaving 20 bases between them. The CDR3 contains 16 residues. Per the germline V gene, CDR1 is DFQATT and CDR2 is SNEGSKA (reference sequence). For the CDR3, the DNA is TGCAGTGCTAGGGGTATGGACTCCAGGAGCGCAGATACGCAGTATTTT. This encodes CSARGMDSRSADTQYF.

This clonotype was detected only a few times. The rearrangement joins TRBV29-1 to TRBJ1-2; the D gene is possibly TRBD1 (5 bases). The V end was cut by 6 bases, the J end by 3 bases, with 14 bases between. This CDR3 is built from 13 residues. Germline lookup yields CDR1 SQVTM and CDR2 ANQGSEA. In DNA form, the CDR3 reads TGCAGCGTCACCGGGACGGACCACTATGGCTACACCTTC. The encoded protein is CSVTGTDHYGYTF.

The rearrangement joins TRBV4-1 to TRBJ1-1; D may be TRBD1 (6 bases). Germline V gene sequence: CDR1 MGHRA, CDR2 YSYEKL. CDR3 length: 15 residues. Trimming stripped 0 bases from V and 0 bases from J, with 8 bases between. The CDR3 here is CASSQDGQMNTEAFF. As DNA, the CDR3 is TGCGCCAGCAGCCAAGATGGACAGATGAACACTGAAGCTTTCTTT.

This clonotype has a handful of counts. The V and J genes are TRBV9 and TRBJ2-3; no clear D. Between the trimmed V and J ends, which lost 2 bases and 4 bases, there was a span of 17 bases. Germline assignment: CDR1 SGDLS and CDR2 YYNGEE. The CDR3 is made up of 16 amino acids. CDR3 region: CASSVSPSAGSDTQYF. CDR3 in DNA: TGTGCCAGCAGCGTGAGCCCGTCGGCAGGTTCAGATACGCAGTATTTT.

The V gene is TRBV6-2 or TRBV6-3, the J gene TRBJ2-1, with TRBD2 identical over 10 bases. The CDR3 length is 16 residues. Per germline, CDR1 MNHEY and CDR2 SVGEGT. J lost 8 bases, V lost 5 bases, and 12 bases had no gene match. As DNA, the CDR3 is TGTGCCAGCAGTCCGATTATAGCGGGAGGAGGCTATGAGCAGTTCTTC. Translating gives CASSPIIAGGGYEQFF.

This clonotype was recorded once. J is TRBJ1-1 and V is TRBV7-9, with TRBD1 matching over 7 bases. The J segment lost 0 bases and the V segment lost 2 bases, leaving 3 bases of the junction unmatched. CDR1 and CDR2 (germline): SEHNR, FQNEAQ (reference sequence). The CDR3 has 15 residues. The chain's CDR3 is CASSLIGQVNTEAFF. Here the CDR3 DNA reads TGTGCCAGCAGCTTAATCGGACAGGTGAACACTGAAGCTTTCTTT. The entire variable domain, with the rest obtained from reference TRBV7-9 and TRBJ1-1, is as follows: DTGVSQNPRHKITKRGQNVTFRCDPISEHNRLYWYRQTLGQGPEFLTYFQNEAQLEKSRLLSDRFSAERPKGSFSTLEIQRTEQGDSAMYLCASSLIGQVNTEAFFGQGTRLTVV.

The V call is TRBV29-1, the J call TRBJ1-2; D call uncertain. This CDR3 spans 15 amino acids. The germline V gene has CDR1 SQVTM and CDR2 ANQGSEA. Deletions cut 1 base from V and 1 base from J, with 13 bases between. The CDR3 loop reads CSVEAAVGYNYGYTF. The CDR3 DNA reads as TGCAGCGTTGAAGCAGCCGTAGGGTATAACTATGGCTACACCTTC. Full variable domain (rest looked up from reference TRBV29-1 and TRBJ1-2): SAVISQKPSRDICQRGTSLTIQCQVDSQVTMMFWYRQQPGQSLTLIATANQGSEATYESGFVIDKFPISRPNLTFSTLTVSNMSPEDSSIYLCSVEAAVGYNYGYTFGSGTRLTVV.

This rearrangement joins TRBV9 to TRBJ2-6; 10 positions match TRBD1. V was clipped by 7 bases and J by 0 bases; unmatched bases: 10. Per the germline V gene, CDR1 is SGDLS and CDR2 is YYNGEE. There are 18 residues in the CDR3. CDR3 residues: CASGPRQGAASGANVLTF. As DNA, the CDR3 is TGTGCCAGCGGCCCCCGACAGGGGGCAGCCTCTGGGGCCAACGTCCTGACTTTC.

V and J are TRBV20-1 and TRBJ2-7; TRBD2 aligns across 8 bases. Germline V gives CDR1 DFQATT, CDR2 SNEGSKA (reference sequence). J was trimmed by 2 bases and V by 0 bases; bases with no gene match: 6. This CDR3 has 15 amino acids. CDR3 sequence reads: CSARETGTSPYEQYF. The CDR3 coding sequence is TGCAGTGCTAGAGAAACCGGGACTAGTCCCTACGAGCAGTACTTC.

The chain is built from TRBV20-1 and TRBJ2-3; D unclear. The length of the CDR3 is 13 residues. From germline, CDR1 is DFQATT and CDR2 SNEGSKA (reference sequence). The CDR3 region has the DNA TGCAGCGCACACGTAGCCGGCACAGATACGCAGTATTTT. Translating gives CSAHVAGTDTQYF.

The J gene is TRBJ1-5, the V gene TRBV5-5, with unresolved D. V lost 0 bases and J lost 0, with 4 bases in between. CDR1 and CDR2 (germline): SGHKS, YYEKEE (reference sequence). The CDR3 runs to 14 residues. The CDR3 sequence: CASSLEDSNQPQHF. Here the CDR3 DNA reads TGTGCCAGCAGCTTGGAGGATAGCAATCAGCCCCAGCATTTT.

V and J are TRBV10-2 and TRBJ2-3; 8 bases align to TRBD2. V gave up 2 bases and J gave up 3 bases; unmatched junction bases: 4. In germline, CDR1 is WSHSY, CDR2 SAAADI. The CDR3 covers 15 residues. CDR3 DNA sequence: TGCGCCAGCAGTGAGCGGGGGGGCGAGACAGATACGCAGTATTTT. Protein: CASSERGGETDTQYF.

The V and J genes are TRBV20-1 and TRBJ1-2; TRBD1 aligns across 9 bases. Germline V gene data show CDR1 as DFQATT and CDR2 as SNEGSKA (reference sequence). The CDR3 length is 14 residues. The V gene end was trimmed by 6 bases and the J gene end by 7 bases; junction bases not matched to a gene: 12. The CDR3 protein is CSAPSGTGTRGYTF. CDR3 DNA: TGCAGTGCCCCCTCCGGGACAGGGACTCGTGGCTACACCTTC.

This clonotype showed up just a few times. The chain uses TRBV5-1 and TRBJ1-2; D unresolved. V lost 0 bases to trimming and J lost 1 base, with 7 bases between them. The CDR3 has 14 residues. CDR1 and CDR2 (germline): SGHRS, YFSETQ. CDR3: CASSLGGFNYGYTF. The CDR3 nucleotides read TGCGCCAGCAGCTTGGGAGGTTTTAACTATGGCTACACCTTC.